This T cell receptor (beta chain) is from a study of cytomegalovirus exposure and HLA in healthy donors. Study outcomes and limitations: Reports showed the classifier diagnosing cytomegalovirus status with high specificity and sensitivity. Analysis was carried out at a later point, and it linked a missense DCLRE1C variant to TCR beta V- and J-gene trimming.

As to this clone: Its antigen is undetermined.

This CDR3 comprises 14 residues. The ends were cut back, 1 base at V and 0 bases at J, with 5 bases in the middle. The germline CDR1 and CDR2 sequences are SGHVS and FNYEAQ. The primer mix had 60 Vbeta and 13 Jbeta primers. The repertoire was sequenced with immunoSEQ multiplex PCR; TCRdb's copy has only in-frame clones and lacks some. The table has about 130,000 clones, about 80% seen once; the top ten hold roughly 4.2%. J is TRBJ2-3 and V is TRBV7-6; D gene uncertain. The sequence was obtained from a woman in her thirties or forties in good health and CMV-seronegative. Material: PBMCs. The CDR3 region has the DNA TGTGCCAGCAGCTTAGGGGCTAGCACAGATACGCAGTATTTT. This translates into CASSLGASTDTQYF.